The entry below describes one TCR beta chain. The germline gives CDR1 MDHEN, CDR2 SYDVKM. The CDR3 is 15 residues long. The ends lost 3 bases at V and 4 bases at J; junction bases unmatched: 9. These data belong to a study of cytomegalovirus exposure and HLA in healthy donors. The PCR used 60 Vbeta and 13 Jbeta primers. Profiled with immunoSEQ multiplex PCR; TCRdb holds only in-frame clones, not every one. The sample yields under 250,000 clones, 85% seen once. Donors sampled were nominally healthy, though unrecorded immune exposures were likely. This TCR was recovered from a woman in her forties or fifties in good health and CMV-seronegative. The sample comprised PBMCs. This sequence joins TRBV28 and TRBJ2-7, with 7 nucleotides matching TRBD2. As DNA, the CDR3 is TGTGCCAGCAGTTTCGCCGGCGGGAGTGCTTACGAGCAGTACTTC. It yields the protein CASSFAGGSAYEQYF.